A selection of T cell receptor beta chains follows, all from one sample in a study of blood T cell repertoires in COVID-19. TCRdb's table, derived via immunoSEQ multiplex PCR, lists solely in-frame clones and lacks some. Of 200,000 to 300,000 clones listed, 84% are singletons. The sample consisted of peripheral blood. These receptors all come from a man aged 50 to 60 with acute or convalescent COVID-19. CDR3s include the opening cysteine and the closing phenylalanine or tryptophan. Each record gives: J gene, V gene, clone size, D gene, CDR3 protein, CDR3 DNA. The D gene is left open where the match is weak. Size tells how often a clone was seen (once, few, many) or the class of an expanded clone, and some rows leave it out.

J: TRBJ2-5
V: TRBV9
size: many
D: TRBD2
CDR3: CASSVLGKTSEQETQYF
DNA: TGTGCCAGCAGCGTCCTAGGCAAGACTAGCGAGCAAGAGACCCAGTACTTC

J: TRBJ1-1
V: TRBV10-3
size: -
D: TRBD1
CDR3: CAISSGTGATEAFF
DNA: TGTGCCATCAGTTCCGGGACAGGGGCCACTGAAGCTTTCTTT

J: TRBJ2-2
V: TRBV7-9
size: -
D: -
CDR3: CASSLTNSPTGELFF
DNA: TGTGCCAGCAGCTTAACCAACTCACCCACCGGGGAGCTGTTTTTT

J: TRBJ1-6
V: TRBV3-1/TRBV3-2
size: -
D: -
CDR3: CASSQDFAGSYNSPLHF
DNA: TGTGCCAGCAGCCAAGATTTCGCGGGCTCCTATAATTCACCCCTCCACTTT

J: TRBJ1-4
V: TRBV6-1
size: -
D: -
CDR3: CASSEYSIGATNEKLFF
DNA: TGTGCCAGCAGTGAATACAGTATCGGCGCAACTAATGAAAAACTGTTTTTT

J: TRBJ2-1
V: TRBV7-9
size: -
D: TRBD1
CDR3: CASSRKGTGEYNEQFF
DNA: TGTGCCAGCAGCCGAAAGGGGACAGGGGAGTACAATGAGCAGTTCTTC

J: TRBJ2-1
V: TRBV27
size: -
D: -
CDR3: CASRTHRDLQFF
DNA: TGTGCCAGCCGAACACACCGGGACTTACAGTTCTTC

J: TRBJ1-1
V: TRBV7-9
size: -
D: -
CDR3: CASSRDGEREAFF
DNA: TGTGCCAGCAGCCGTGACGGGGAACGTGAAGCTTTCTTT

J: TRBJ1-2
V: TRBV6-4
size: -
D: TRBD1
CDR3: CASSPTGAGYGYTF
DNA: TGTGCCAGCAGTCCGACAGGGGCGGGCTATGGCTACACCTTC

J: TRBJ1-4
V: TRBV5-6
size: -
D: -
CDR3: CASSAGVGQGRTNEKLFF
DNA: TGTGCCAGCAGCGCTGGGGTCGGCCAGGGGCGAACTAATGAAAAACTGTTTTTT

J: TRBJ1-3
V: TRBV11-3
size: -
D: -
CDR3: CASSQPGAGNTIYF
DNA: TGTGCCAGCAGCCAACCGGGGGCTGGAAACACCATATATTTT

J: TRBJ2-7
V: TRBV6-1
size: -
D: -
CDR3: CASSEAGPYEQYF
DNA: TGTGCCAGCAGTGAAGCGGGCCCCTACGAGCAGTACTTC

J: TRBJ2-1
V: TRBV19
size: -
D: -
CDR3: CASSMGVSYNEQFF
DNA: TGTGCCAGTAGTATGGGAGTCTCCTACAATGAGCAGTTCTTC

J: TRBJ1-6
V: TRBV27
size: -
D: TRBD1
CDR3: CASSLLSVGDSDNSPLHF
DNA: TGTGCCAGCAGTTTATTGTCGGTCGGGGACAGTGATAATTCACCCCTCCACTTT

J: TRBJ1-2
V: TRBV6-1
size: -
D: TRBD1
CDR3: CASSDKSRGRGGYTF
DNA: TGTGCCAGCAGTGATAAAAGCAGGGGGCGTGGAGGCTACACCTTC

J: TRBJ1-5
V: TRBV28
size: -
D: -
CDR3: CASSHRGTGNQPQHF
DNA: TGTGCCAGCTCGCACAGAGGAACAGGGAATCAGCCCCAGCATTTT